Below are 29 T cell receptor beta chains sequenced from a single sample in a study of cytomegalovirus exposure and HLA in healthy donors. The PCR employed 60 Vbeta primers together with 13 Jbeta primers. The table came from immunoSEQ multiplex PCR; TCRdb's copy has only in-frame clones and leaves some out. The listing contains 70,000 to 80,000 clones. The sample comprised PBMCs. Receptors were obtained from a man aged 40-50 years in good health and CMV-seronegative.

This chain joins TRBV21-1 and TRBJ1-5; the table's D call of TRBD1 was not tested on the DNA. TRBV21-1 is flagged as a pseudogene. This CDR3 is built from 15 residues. This CDR3 is CAIRDRAHYNQPQHF. CDR3 bases: TGTGCCATCAGAGACAGGGCCCATTACAATCAGCCCCAGCATTTT.

The rearrangement joins TRBV30 to TRBJ2-3; D gene uncertain. The V gene lost 1 base and the J gene lost 3 bases, with 5 bases spanning the gap. This CDR3 has 12 amino acids. Germline V gene data show CDR1 as GTSNPN and CDR2 as SVGIG (reference sequence). The CDR3 spells CAWSASTDTQYF. The CDR3 coding sequence is TGTGCCTGGAGTGCGTCGACAGATACGCAGTATTTT.

Notes on this clone: This sample includes further DNA sequences coding for the same CDR3. CDR3 in DNA: TGCGCCAGCAGCTTGGCTCAGGGCGAGCAGTACTTC. This sequence encodes CASSLAQGEQYF. The chain uses TRBV5-1 and TRBJ2-7; possibly TRBD1 for D (5 bases). Germline loops: CDR1 SGHRS, CDR2 YFSETQ. V was cut by 0 bases and J by 6 bases, with 7 bases left in between. The CDR3 sequence is 12 residues long. The complete variable domain, with remaining parts taken from reference TRBV5-1 and TRBJ2-7, reads KAGVTQTPRYLIKTRGQQVTLSCSPISGHRSVSWYQQTPGQGLQFLFEYFSETQRNKGNFPGRFSGRQFSNSRSEMNVSTLELGDSALYLCASSLAQGEQYFGPGTRLTVT.

This chain connects TRBV4-1 to TRBJ1-1; the match to TRBD1 covers 8 bases. The CDR3 has 17 residues. Germline CDR1 and CDR2: MGHRA and YSYEKL. V trimming: 4 bases; J trimming: 0 bases; junction bases outside the gene matches: 10. The CDR3, as DNA: TGCGCCAGCAGCCCGATCGGACAGGGAGGAATGAACACTGAAGCTTTCTTT. It encodes CASSPIGQGGMNTEAFF.

CDR3 nucleotides: TGTGCTAGTGGTTTGGGTCCTCAGGGATACGAGCAGTACTTC. This encodes CASGLGPQGYEQYF. V is TRBV12-5 and J is TRBJ2-7, with D possibly matching TRBD1 (5 bases). V lost 1 base to trimming and J lost 4 bases, with 11 bases between them. The CDR3 covers 14 residues. CDR1 is LGHNT, CDR2 FRNRAP, per germline.

The V gene is TRBV2, the J gene TRBJ2-7; D may be TRBD2 (6 bases). V dropped 4 bases and J dropped 2 bases, with 9 bases sitting between them. Germline CDR1 and CDR2: SNHLY and FYNNEI. This CDR3 spans 13 amino acids. CDR3 sequence reads: CASSGGVAYEQYF. The DNA for the CDR3 is TGTGCCAGCAGTGGCGGGGTGGCCTACGAGCAGTACTTC.

The rearrangement joins TRBV29-1 to TRBJ2-7; tentative D call: TRBD1 (5 bases). The CDR3 spans 12 residues. Trimming removed 5 bases at V and 3 bases at J, with 11 bases between. Germline CDR1 is SQVTM and CDR2 is ANQGSEA. The CDR3 coding sequence is TGCAGCGTTCGTGCAGGGAACTACGAGCAGTACTTC. Protein: CSVRAGNYEQYF.

The chain is built from TRBV19 and TRBJ1-2; D is ambiguous. Germline values: CDR1 LNHDA, CDR2 SQIVND (reference sequence). The CDR3 sequence is 12 residues long. V lost 5 bases and J 5 bases, leaving 9 bases between the germline ends. CDR3 DNA: TGTGCCAGTAGTTCCGGGATGTATGGCTACACCTTC. Translated: CASSSGMYGYTF.

The chain carries TRBV4-1 and TRBJ2-3; 8 bases fit TRBD1. J gave up 3 bases and V 4 bases, and 9 bases lay outside the gene matches. The germline V gene encodes CDR1 MGHRA and CDR2 YSYEKL. CDR3 length: 16 residues. CDR3 region: CASSRGTGTETDTQYF. The CDR3, as DNA: TGCGCCAGCAGCCGCGGGACAGGAACGGAGACAGATACGCAGTATTTT.

This chain uses TRBV11-3 with TRBJ2-2, with 7 bases aligning to TRBD2. Trimming at V came to 5 bases and at J to 11 bases, leaving 8 bases not matched to a gene. The germline gives CDR1 SGHNT, CDR2 YENEEA. CDR3 length equals 13 residues. The CDR3 sequence: CASSHPGDYELFF. For the CDR3, the DNA is TGTGCCAGCAGCCATCCCGGGGACTATGAGCTGTTTTTT.

The chain uses TRBV2 and TRBJ2-3; the D gene is possibly TRBD1 (6 bases). The CDR3 is 15 residues long. V lost 0 bases to trimming and J lost 2 bases, with 9 bases between them. Germline values: CDR1 SNHLY, CDR2 FYNNEI. CDR3 region: CASSEAGAYTDTQYF. In DNA form, the CDR3 reads TGTGCCAGCAGTGAAGCGGGGGCTTACACAGATACGCAGTATTTT.

The rearrangement uses TRBV11-2 and TRBJ1-6; 11 positions match TRBD1. Germline V gene lookup returns CDR1 SGHAT and CDR2 FQNNGV. V lost 5 bases, J lost 9 bases, and 6 bases stayed unmatched. The CDR3 consists of 15 residues. The DNA for the CDR3 is TGTGCCAGCAGCCCGCGGACAGGGGGCGGTTCACCCCTCCACTTT. Translating gives CASSPRTGGGSPLHF.

The CDR3 sequence is CAWRGGQNYEQYF. CDR3 in DNA: TGTGCCTGGAGAGGGGGACAGAACTACGAGCAGTACTTC. The V gene is TRBV30, the J gene TRBJ2-7, with 7 bases aligning to TRBD1. V dropped 3 bases and J dropped 3; count of bases not matched to a gene: 5. This CDR3 region has 13 residues. CDR1 is GTSNPN and CDR2 is SVGIG in the germline V gene (reference sequence).

J is TRBJ2-1 and V is TRBV6-1; perhaps TRBD1 as D (5 bases). This CDR3 region has 13 residues. The germline V and J ends were trimmed by 1 base and 7 bases, with 8 bases remaining between them. Per germline, CDR1 MNHNS and CDR2 SASEGT. The CDR3 nucleotides read TGTGCCAGCAGTGAAGGGAGACAGAATGAGCAGTTCTTC. Protein product: CASSEGRQNEQFF.

The chain carries TRBV19 and TRBJ2-7; D might be TRBD1 (6 bases). CDR3 size: 15 residues. Trimming removed 3 bases at V and 2 bases at J, with 14 bases between. Germline V gene sequence: CDR1 LNHDA, CDR2 SQIVND (reference sequence). The CDR3 loop is CASSIVLGATYEQYF. The CDR3 nucleotides read TGTGCCAGTAGTATTGTATTGGGGGCTACCTACGAGCAGTACTTC.

This chain connects TRBV11-2 to TRBJ2-2; tentative D call: TRBD1 (8 bases). The length of the CDR3 is 19 residues. V was clipped by 2 bases and J by 3 bases, with 22 bases between them. CDR1 is SGHAT and CDR2 is FQNNGV in the germline V gene. CDR3 sequence (DNA): TGTGCCAGCAGCTTACGCACGGGGTGGACAGGGAGGGACACCGGGGAGCTGTTTTTT. Encoded protein: CASSLRTGWTGRDTGELFF.

The J gene is TRBJ1-5, the V gene TRBV30, with 7 nucleotides matching TRBD1. The V gene's germline CDR1 is GTSNPN and CDR2 SVGIG (reference sequence). The CDR3 runs to 14 residues. V gave up 3 bases and J gave up 7 bases; unmatched junction bases: 9. The CDR3, as DNA: TGTGCCTGGAGCCGGGACAGTCAGCCCCAGCCCCAGCATTTT. Amino acid sequence: CAWSRDSQPQPQHF. Looking up the rest from reference TRBV30 and TRBJ1-5 gives the full variable domain: SQTIHQWPATLVQPVGSPLSLECTVEGTSNPNLYWYRQAAGRGLQLLFYSVGIGQISSEVPQNLSASRPQDRQFILSSKKLLLSDSGFYLCAWSRDSQPQPQHFGDGTRLSIL.

The chain couples TRBV29-1 to TRBJ2-3; possible D gene TRBD1, 5 bases. The CDR3 loop spans 11 amino acids. From germline, CDR1 is SQVTM and CDR2 ANQGSEA. Trimming removed 8 bases at V and 6 bases at J, with 12 bases between. The CDR3 region is CSFFRADTQYF. The CDR3 DNA is TGCAGCTTCTTCAGGGCGGATACGCAGTATTTT.

The V and J genes are TRBV5-6 and TRBJ2-3, with D perhaps matching TRBD2 (6 bases). This CDR3 is built from 13 residues. Trimming removed 3 bases from V and 6 bases from J, with 11 bases in between. The germline gives CDR1 SGHDT, CDR2 YYEEEE. The DNA of the CDR3 is TGTGCCAGCAGCTGGGAGCGGGCGGATACGCAGTATTTT. This translates into CASSWERADTQYF.

This rearrangement joins TRBV18 to TRBJ2-7, with D perhaps TRBD2 (5 bases). The CDR3 consists of 15 residues. Germline V CDR1 and CDR2: KGHSH, LQKENI. The V and J ends lost 2 bases and 2 bases respectively, with 13 bases between them. The chain's CDR3 is CASSPANPGTYEQYF. As DNA, the CDR3 is TGTGCCAGCTCACCAGCCAACCCCGGGACCTACGAGCAGTACTTC.

The gene calls are TRBV5-6 and TRBJ1-1; 9 nucleotides agree with TRBD1. V shed 6 bases and J 4 bases; nucleotides not matched to a gene: 4. The CDR3 runs to 13 residues. The germline V gene encodes CDR1 SGHDT and CDR2 YYEEEE. The CDR3 nucleotides are TGTGCCAGCATCGAGGACAGGGGCACTGAAGCTTTCTTT. Translation gives CASIEDRGTEAFF.

The V gene is TRBV19, the J gene TRBJ2-1; a possible D gene is TRBD1 (6 bases). The CDR3 sequence is 15 residues long. V gave up 5 bases and J gave up 0 bases, with 11 bases separating them. Germline CDR1 reads LNHDA; CDR2 reads SQIVND (reference sequence). The chain's CDR3 is CASSATGISYNEQFF. For the CDR3, the DNA is TGTGCCAGTAGTGCTACAGGGATCTCCTACAATGAGCAGTTCTTC.

J is TRBJ2-2 and V is TRBV2, with 9 bases matching TRBD1. This CDR3 has 15 residues. Trimming took 5 bases from V and 4 from J; bases not matched to a gene: 5. Germline V gives CDR1 SNHLY, CDR2 FYNNEI. CDR3 amino acids: CASSSTGGGTGELFF. The CDR3 DNA sequence: TGTGCCAGCAGTTCGACAGGGGGTGGCACCGGGGAGCTGTTTTTT.

This sequence joins TRBV7-9 and TRBJ2-5, with D tentatively TRBD2 (6 bases). This CDR3 has 16 residues. The V gene lost 5 bases and the J gene lost 0 bases, with 16 bases spanning the gap. Germline assignment: CDR1 SEHNR and CDR2 FQNEAQ (reference sequence). The CDR3 DNA reads TGTGCCAGCAGCCCCGGCGGGGCCGGAAACCAAGAGACCCAGTACTTC. It translates to CASSPGGAGNQETQYF.

The chain is built from TRBV19 and TRBJ1-2; 7 positions match TRBD1. The CDR3 covers 14 residues. Trimming cost V 7 bases and J 7 bases; bases outside gene matches: 12. Germline loops: CDR1 LNHDA, CDR2 SQIVND (reference sequence). CDR3 sequence: CASTRQGGQPGYTF. CDR3 in DNA: TGTGCCAGTACCCGACAGGGTGGGCAGCCTGGCTACACCTTC.

In regard to this clone: In the same sample, other DNA sequences code for this CDR3. This chain links TRBV29-1 with TRBJ1-6, with 10 positions matching TRBD1. The CDR3 is made up of 12 amino acids. Losses at the gene ends were 4 bases for V and 13 bases for J; bases not matched to a gene: 4. The germline CDR1 and CDR2 sequences are SQVTM and ANQGSEA. CDR3 residues: CSVGDRGSPLHF. The CDR3 nucleotides are TGCAGCGTTGGGGACAGGGGATCCCCCCTCCACTTT. Full variable domain (outside the CDR3, taken from reference TRBV29-1 and TRBJ1-6): SAVISQKPSRDICQRGTSLTIQCQVDSQVTMMFWYRQQPGQSLTLIATANQGSEATYESGFVIDKFPISRPNLTFSTLTVSNMSPEDSSIYLCSVGDRGSPLHFGNGTRLTVT.

This sequence joins TRBV11-2 and TRBJ1-6; 7 positions agree with TRBD1. This CDR3 spans 16 amino acids. CDR1 and CDR2 (germline): SGHAT, FQNNGV. The V and J ends lost 4 bases and 10 bases, in that order; junction bases with no gene match: 13. CDR3 in DNA: TGTGCCAGCAGCTCGCTCGGGACAGTCCGTGGCTCACCCCTCCACTTT. Protein product: CASSSLGTVRGSPLHF.

The chain carries TRBV6-1 and TRBJ2-2, with 8 bases matching TRBD1. This CDR3 has 13 amino acids. Germline V gene data show CDR1 as MNHNS and CDR2 as SASEGT. With 6 bases clipped from V and 6 bases from J, the junction kept 3 bases outside the gene matches. This CDR3 is CASSDRGAGELFF. CDR3 sequence (DNA): TGTGCCAGCAGCGACAGGGGCGCCGGGGAGCTGTTTTTT.

This chain joins TRBV27 and TRBJ1-2; D gene ambiguous. The CDR3 contains 13 residues. Germline CDR1 MNHEY, CDR2 SMNVEV (reference sequence). V was shortened by 2 bases and J by 1 base, with 5 bases between the two germline ends. CDR3 in amino acids: CASSLHSNYGYTF. CDR3 DNA sequence: TGTGCCAGCAGTTTACACAGTAACTATGGCTACACCTTC.